This passage covers 17 T cell receptor beta chains from one sample sequenced in a study of T cell changes during pregnancy in multiple sclerosis. Using immunoSEQ multiplex PCR, the repertoire was profiled, and TCRdb retains in-frame clones only, with some absent. The sample contains approximately 40,000 clones, approximately 91% of which appear only once. The sequencing used CD8+ T cells from peripheral blood mononuclear cells, collected in the third trimester of pregnancy. Receptors were obtained from a female donor with multiple sclerosis, enrolled in a pregnancy study.

Turning to this clone: In the same sample, other DNA sequences code for this CDR3. This chain connects TRBV29-1 to TRBJ2-7; 13 bases fit TRBD2. This CDR3 is 16 amino acids long. CDR1 is SQVTM, CDR2 ANQGSEA, per germline. With 1 base clipped from V and 4 bases from J, the junction kept 7 bases outside the gene matches. The chain's CDR3 is CSVEGAGTSGDYEQYF. Here the CDR3 DNA reads TGCAGCGTTGAAGGGGCCGGGACTAGCGGGGATTACGAGCAGTACTTC.

This clone came up once. The gene calls are TRBV11-2 and TRBJ1-2; D may be TRBD1 (5 bases). Trimming took 5 bases from V and 3 from J, leaving 16 bases between them. The CDR3 sequence is 15 residues long. Germline CDR1 is SGHAT and CDR2 is FQNNGV. The CDR3 spells CASSPPREGHYGYTF. CDR3 bases: TGTGCCAGCAGCCCCCCGAGGGAGGGACACTATGGCTACACCTTC.

Details on this clone: A read error may produce the germline difference seen at one junction end. The gene calls are TRBV6-5 and TRBJ1-2; no reliable D call. CDR1 is MNHEY and CDR2 is SVGAGI in the germline V gene. This CDR3 spans 15 amino acids. This CDR3 is CASSYSSGGEAGHTF. The CDR3 bases are TGTGCCAGCAGTTACTCGAGTGGCGGGGAGGCTGGCCACACCTTC.

The rearrangement joins TRBV27 to TRBJ2-1; a possible D gene is TRBD1 (6 bases). Trimming took off 5 bases at V and 3 bases at J, with 17 bases between the two ends. Germline lookup yields CDR1 MNHEY and CDR2 SMNVEV (reference sequence). This CDR3 comprises 16 residues. This CDR3 reads CASSPIRQELYNEQFF. Written as DNA, the CDR3 is TGTGCCAGCAGTCCTATCCGACAGGAACTCTACAATGAGCAGTTCTTC.

The rearrangement joins TRBV27 to TRBJ2-1, with 11 bases that match TRBD2. Germline CDR1 MNHEY, CDR2 SMNVEV (reference sequence). This CDR3 contains 14 residues. V lost 8 bases and J lost 5; bases outside the gene matches: 5. In nucleotides, the CDR3 is TGTGCCAGCTCCCTGACTAGCGGGAACAATGAGCAGTTCTTC. Its translation: CASSLTSGNNEQFF.

The chain has TRBV4-1 and TRBJ1-1; TRBD1 might be the D (5 bases). The ends were cut back, 4 bases at V and 0 bases at J, with 9 bases in the middle. Germline CDR1 reads MGHRA; CDR2 reads YSYEKL. This CDR3 comprises 14 residues. The CDR3 is CASSLGGLNTEAFF. CDR3 sequence (DNA): TGCGCCAGCAGCCTCGGGGGGTTGAACACTGAAGCTTTCTTT.

The chain links TRBV4-1 to TRBJ2-2; TRBD2 is a possible D gene (5 bases). The germline CDR1 and CDR2 sequences are MGHRA and YSYEKL. The CDR3 loop spans 13 amino acids. Between the trimmed V and J ends, which lost 4 bases and 4 bases, there was a span of 7 bases. The CDR3 nucleotides read TGCGCCAGCAGCCCCGAGGGCACCGGGGAGCTGTTTTTT. Residues: CASSPEGTGELFF.

This rearrangement joins TRBV30 to TRBJ2-3, with 7 bases identical to TRBD2. Germline V gene sequence: CDR1 GTSNPN, CDR2 SVGIG (reference sequence). The CDR3 is made up of 13 amino acids. The V and J ends lost 3 bases and 6 bases, in that order; junction bases with no gene match: 6. CDR3 DNA sequence: TGTGCCTGGAGCGGAGCTAGCGGTGATACGCAGTATTTT. The encoded protein is CAWSGASGDTQYF.

The genes are TRBV6-5 and TRBJ1-5, with TRBD1 identical over 7 bases. With 6 bases clipped from V and 1 base from J, the junction kept 6 bases outside the gene matches. The germline V gene encodes CDR1 MNHEY and CDR2 SVGAGI. The CDR3 has 15 residues. CDR3 in DNA: TGTGCCAGCAGAACAGGGGCGGGGAGCAATCAGCCCCAGCATTTT. It codes for CASRTGAGSNQPQHF.

V and J are TRBV9 and TRBJ1-5, with TRBD1 identical over 10 bases. Germline V gives CDR1 SGDLS, CDR2 YYNGEE. The V segment lost 0 bases and the J segment 7 bases; nucleotides outside the gene matches: 10. The CDR3 is 17 amino acids. CDR3 nucleotides: TGTGCCAGCAGCGTAGACCCTACCGGGACAGGGGACCAGCCCCAGCATTTT. This encodes CASSVDPTGTGDQPQHF.

The genes are TRBV6-5 and TRBJ2-3; TRBD2 aligns across 9 bases. In germline, CDR1 is MNHEY, CDR2 SVGAGI. The CDR3 has 15 amino acids. Trimming took 6 bases from V and 1 from J; bases not matched to a gene: 5. The CDR3, as DNA: TGTGCCAGCAGGGGTAGCGGGGGAGGCACAGATACGCAGTATTTT. This codes for CASRGSGGGTDTQYF.

This rearrangement joins TRBV9 to TRBJ2-7, with 9 bases identical to TRBD1. Germline trimming cut 4 bases from V and 3 bases from J; bases unmatched to any gene: 8. The CDR3 sequence is 15 residues long. Germline CDR1 reads SGDLS; CDR2 reads YYNGEE. The CDR3 DNA follows: TGTGCCAGCAGCCCCGAAGACAGGGGGGGCTACGAGCAGTACTTC. It specifies CASSPEDRGGYEQYF.

The J gene is TRBJ1-1, the V gene TRBV7-9, with D possibly TRBD1 on 5 matching bases. V was clipped by 5 bases and J by 2 bases, with 9 bases between them. Germline values: CDR1 SEHNR, CDR2 FQNEAQ (reference sequence). This CDR3 region has 13 residues. This CDR3 is CASSVDTNTEAFF. The CDR3, as DNA: TGTGCCAGCAGCGTGGACACCAACACTGAAGCTTTCTTT.

The chain combines TRBV19 with TRBJ2-7; TRBD1 is a possible D gene (5 bases). Germline CDR1 reads LNHDA; CDR2 reads SQIVND (reference sequence). The CDR3 extends over 14 amino acids. Between the trimmed V and J ends, which lost 5 bases and 4 bases, there was a span of 15 bases. Here the CDR3 DNA reads TGTGCCAGTAGTTTCGGTCAGGGTGTTTACGAGCAGTACTTC. This sequence encodes CASSFGQGVYEQYF.

The V and J genes are TRBV7-6 and TRBJ2-7, with TRBD2 matching 8 bases. The CDR3 has 14 amino acids. The junction had 1 base not matched to a gene; V was cut back by 1 base and J by 2 bases. The germline CDR1 and CDR2 sequences are SGHVS and FNYEAQ. The CDR3 loop reads CASSLGAGAYEQYF. CDR3 nucleotides: TGTGCCAGCAGCTTAGGAGCGGGGGCCTACGAGCAGTACTTC. The whole variable domain, remainder taken from reference TRBV7-6 and TRBJ2-7, is GAGVSQSPRYKVTKRGQDVALRCDPISGHVSLYWYRQALGQGPEFLTYFNYEAQQDKSGLPNDRFSAERPEGSISTLTIQRTEQRDSAMYRCASSLGAGAYEQYFGPGTRLTVT.

The chain is built from TRBV4-3 and TRBJ2-7; 13 positions agree with TRBD2. Germline assignment: CDR1 LGHNA and CDR2 YSLEER. The CDR3 has 17 amino acids. V shed 4 bases, J shed 0 bases, and the junction held 6 bases outside the gene matches. CDR3 protein: CASSPLAGGLSSYEQYF. CDR3 nucleotide sequence: TGCGCCAGCAGCCCACTAGCGGGGGGGCTGAGCTCCTACGAGCAGTACTTC.

V is TRBV18 and J is TRBJ1-1; D remains unclear. V was cut by 3 bases and J by 4 bases, with 15 bases left in between. Germline-derived CDR1 and CDR2 are KGHSH and LQKENI. The CDR3 has 15 residues. The CDR3 region is CASSPTPEGGTEAFF. The CDR3 DNA reads TGTGCCAGCTCACCCACACCCGAGGGCGGCACTGAAGCTTTCTTT.